This T cell receptor (beta chain) stems from a study of cytomegalovirus exposure and HLA in healthy donors. In its sample, this clone was seen a few times. Clones were read by immunoSEQ multiplex PCR, and TCRdb kept only the in-frame ones, dropping some. The sample lists 100,000 to 150,000 clones; roughly 86% were seen once. Sequenced material: PBMCs. The clonotype comes from a man aged 30 to 39 in good health and CMV-seronegative.

The CDR3 region has the DNA TGTGCCAGCACCTCCGCGGGAGGGCACTACAATGAGCAGTTCTTC. Translated: CASTSAGGHYNEQFF. The J gene is TRBJ2-1, the V gene TRBV7-2; 9 bases match TRBD2. CDR1 SGHTA and CDR2 FQGNSA come from the germline V gene. The V gene end was trimmed by 7 bases and the J gene end by 3 bases; junction bases not matched to a gene: 7. The CDR3 is 15 residues long.